This T cell receptor beta chain appears in the sequencing data of a study of blood T cell repertoires in COVID-19. Self-reported history from a screening survey and questionnaire set each donor's cohort. Symptom resolution, clearance, or two negative PCRs marked donors in Cohort 3 as recovered. Clones were read by immunoSEQ multiplex PCR, and TCRdb kept only the in-frame ones, dropping some. The sample comprises around 300,000 clones, 75% to 90% of which are singletons, and 2.4% rests with the top ten. This sequence was found in a woman younger than 35 who had recovered from COVID-19. The sequenced material came from PBMCs or T cells enriched from blood (not recorded which).

CDR3 bases: TGTGCCAGTACCCCCCAGGGACAGGGATCCTATAATTCACCCCTCCACTTT. Its translation is CASTPQGQGSYNSPLHF. The gene calls are TRBV19 and TRBJ1-6, with TRBD1 identical over 9 bases. V shed 7 bases, J shed 1 base, and the junction held 8 bases outside the gene matches. The CDR3 is 17 residues long. Looked up from germline, CDR1 is LNHDA and CDR2 is SQIVND (reference sequence).